This passage covers 29 T cell receptor beta chains from one sample sequenced in a study of graft-versus-host responses after intestinal transplantation (dated by TCRdb to the early 2020s). Receptor amplification or capture employed the immunoSEQ multiplex PCR assay. In its TCRdb copy, this immuneACCESS table keeps in-frame sequences only and misses some clones. Where compared with another copy, unresolved V genes explain less than half of these, and the others have no known cause. This sample comprises approximately 120,000 clones, 90% to 95% of them detected only once. The top ten hold over 0.15% of the sample. Reading the label with the study, this specimen's time point is: cells obtained before transplantation from donor or recipient. Which antigens these TCRs recognize remains unknown. The sample was unstimulated CD4+ T cells sorted from spleen or lymph node cells, taken before intestinal transplant. The receptor source for this set is a human donor who received an intestinal transplant.

J is TRBJ2-1 and V is TRBV5-1; D not resolved. Germline values: CDR1 SGHRS, CDR2 YFSETQ. Trimming removed 5 bases from V and 5 bases from J, with 20 bases in between. The CDR3 runs 16 residues. This CDR3 reads CASRFEVAGIDNEQFF. The CDR3 DNA follows: TGCGCCAGCAGATTCGAAGTGGCAGGAATAGACAATGAGCAGTTCTTC.

This clone has only one observation. V gene TRBV27 combines with J gene TRBJ1-4; D is ambiguous. The CDR3 consists of 13 residues. Germline CDR1 is MNHEY and CDR2 is SMNVEV (reference sequence). V lost 2 bases and J lost 12, with 13 bases in between. CDR3 in amino acids: CASSLNPRGELFF. In DNA, the CDR3 is TGTGCCAGCAGTTTAAATCCCCGGGGAGAACTGTTTTTT. The whole variable domain, remainder taken from reference TRBV27 and TRBJ1-4, is EAQVTQNPRYLITVTGKKLTVTCSQNMNHEYMSWYRQDPGLGLRQIYYSMNVEVTDKGDVPEGYKVSRKEKRNFPLILESPSPNQTSLYFCASSLNPRGELFFGSGTQLSVL.

V gene TRBV19 combines with J gene TRBJ2-2, with 7 bases that match TRBD1. V shed 6 bases and J 6 bases; nucleotides not matched to a gene: 10. This CDR3 has 15 amino acids. Per the germline V gene, CDR1 is LNHDA and CDR2 is SQIVND (reference sequence). The CDR3 DNA follows: TGTGCCAGTAGGGGCGGACAGGAAGGGGCCGGGGAGCTGTTTTTT. Translating it yields CASRGGQEGAGELFF.

In its sample, this clone was seen once. The chain joins TRBV29-1 to TRBJ2-5, with a possible D match to TRBD1 (6 bases). Germline V CDR1 and CDR2: SQVTM, ANQGSEA. This CDR3 has 15 residues. Trimming cost V 4 bases and J 5 bases, with 20 bases left between them. CDR3 sequence: CSVGGAGVAMETQYF. CDR3 nucleotides: TGCAGCGTTGGAGGGGCAGGGGTAGCGATGGAGACCCAGTACTTC.

The chain uses TRBV4-1 and TRBJ2-2; D ambiguous. Per the germline V gene, CDR1 is MGHRA and CDR2 is YSYEKL. V was cut by 4 bases and J by 10 bases, with 10 bases left in between. The CDR3 extends over 12 amino acids. The CDR3 bases are TGCGCCAGCAGCCTAACGGCCACGGAGCTGTTTTTT. It yields the protein CASSLTATELFF.

The count of this clone is one. This rearrangement joins TRBV27 to TRBJ1-4; no reliable D call. The CDR3 is 13 amino acids. Trimming took off 9 bases at V and 5 bases at J, with 13 bases between the two ends. Germline assignment: CDR1 MNHEY and CDR2 SMNVEV (reference sequence). CDR3 bases: TGTGCCAGTCAATTACGGTCGAATGAAAAACTGTTTTTT. This encodes CASQLRSNEKLFF.

V is TRBV4-2 and J is TRBJ1-5; D remains ambiguous. CDR3 length equals 15 residues. Germline V gene sequence: CDR1 LGHNA, CDR2 YNFKEQ. V lost 0 bases and J 1 base, leaving 7 bases between the germline ends. The CDR3 sequence: CASSQEGRSNQPQHF. In DNA, the CDR3 is TGTGCCAGCAGCCAAGAAGGCAGGAGCAATCAGCCCCAGCATTTT.

The rearrangement uses TRBV29-1 and TRBJ1-1; no clear D gene. CDR3 length: 13 residues. With 4 bases removed from V and 0 bases from J, the gap between germline ends came to 9 bases. Germline CDR1 and CDR2: SQVTM and ANQGSEA. In DNA, the CDR3 is TGCAGCGTTGTACGACACATGAACACTGAAGCTTTCTTT. It codes for CSVVRHMNTEAFF. Drawing the rest from reference TRBV29-1 and TRBJ1-1, the complete variable domain is SAVISQKPSRDICQRGTSLTIQCQVDSQVTMMFWYRQQPGQSLTLIATANQGSEATYESGFVIDKFPISRPNLTFSTLTVSNMSPEDSSIYLCSVVRHMNTEAFFGQGTRLTVV.

This chain joins TRBV7-9 and TRBJ2-3; 8 nucleotides match TRBD1. The CDR3 has 14 amino acids. CDR1 SEHNR and CDR2 FQNEAQ come from the germline V gene (reference sequence). The V gene end was trimmed by 6 bases and the J gene end by 7 bases; junction bases not matched to a gene: 9. The CDR3 coding sequence is TGTGCCAGCAGTTCCTGGACAGGGCTGAATACGCAGTATTTT. It codes for CASSSWTGLNTQYF.

The V gene is TRBV18, the J gene TRBJ2-1, with D unclear. V gave up 2 bases and J gave up 0 bases, with 8 bases separating them. This CDR3 has 15 amino acids. Germline V lookup: CDR1 KGHSH, CDR2 LQKENI. The CDR3 region is CASSPIVSSYNEQFF. CDR3 nucleotides: TGTGCCAGCTCACCAATAGTGAGCTCCTACAATGAGCAGTTCTTC.

The rearrangement links TRBV5-1 to TRBJ2-3; 9 bases fit TRBD1. The germline V gene encodes CDR1 SGHRS and CDR2 YFSETQ. With 3 bases clipped from V and 4 bases from J, the junction kept 3 bases outside the gene matches. This CDR3 region has 14 residues. CDR3 DNA sequence: TGCGCCAGCAGCTCAAGGACAGGGGCAGATACGCAGTATTTT. It is translated as CASSSRTGADTQYF.

The chain uses TRBV9 and TRBJ2-2; D remains unclear. This CDR3 contains 15 residues. Per the germline V gene, CDR1 is SGDLS and CDR2 is YYNGEE. Trimming shortened V by 4 bases and J by 2 bases, and 12 bases separated the two germline ends. The CDR3 here is CASSPWYVNTGELFF. CDR3 nucleotides: TGTGCCAGCAGCCCCTGGTACGTAAACACCGGGGAGCTGTTTTTT.

The chain recombines TRBV5-1 with TRBJ1-1; maybe TRBD1 (6 bases). The CDR3 covers 14 residues. Germline CDR1 SGHRS, CDR2 YFSETQ. Trimming removed 4 bases at V and 1 base at J, with 11 bases between. The CDR3 here is CASSVVQGNTEAFF. The CDR3 coding sequence is TGCGCCAGCAGCGTTGTACAGGGGAACACTGAAGCTTTCTTT.

The V call is TRBV6-1, the J call TRBJ2-1; 8 nucleotides line up with TRBD2. The CDR3 length is 14 residues. Germline CDR1 MNHNS, CDR2 SASEGT. V trimming: 6 bases; J trimming: 8 bases; junction bases outside the gene matches: 9. Here the CDR3 DNA reads TGTGCCAGCAGGGCCGGGACTAGTATAGATGAGCAGTTCTTC. It codes for CASRAGTSIDEQFF.

This clone was counted a single time. The chain employs TRBV2 and TRBJ1-3; 8 bases are a match to TRBD1. The J segment lost 0 bases and the V segment lost 9 bases, leaving 10 bases of the junction unmatched. The CDR3 is made up of 16 amino acids. CDR1 SNHLY and CDR2 FYNNEI come from the germline V gene. This CDR3 is CARKRTGIRSGNTIYF. CDR3 sequence (DNA): TGTGCCAGGAAGAGGACAGGGATTCGCTCTGGAAACACCATATATTTT.

This chain links TRBV5-1 with TRBJ1-2; D is ambiguous. The CDR3 loop spans 12 amino acids. V lost 0 bases to trimming and J lost 6 bases, with 6 bases between them. CDR1 and CDR2 (germline): SGHRS, YFSETQ. CDR3 sequence reads: CASSLDRDGYTF. CDR3 DNA: TGCGCCAGCAGCTTGGACCGGGATGGCTACACCTTC.

The chain carries TRBV2 and TRBJ2-5; D is unclear. The CDR3 extends over 13 amino acids. Germline lookup yields CDR1 SNHLY and CDR2 FYNNEI. Trimming cost V 5 bases and J 7 bases, with 14 bases left between them. CDR3: CASSIGDERTQYF. The DNA for the CDR3 is TGTGCCAGCAGTATCGGAGATGAGCGGACCCAGTACTTC. Drawing the rest from reference TRBV2 and TRBJ2-5, the complete variable domain is EPEVTQTPSHQVTQMGQEVILRCVPISNHLYFYWYRQILGQKVEFLVSFYNNEISEKSEIFDDQFSVERPDGSNFTLKIRSTKLEDSAMYFCASSIGDERTQYFGPGTRLLVL.

The chain links TRBV7-2 to TRBJ2-7, with 8 bases identical to TRBD2. From germline, CDR1 is SGHTA and CDR2 FQGNSA. This CDR3 region has 13 residues. The J segment lost 5 bases and the V segment lost 5 bases, leaving 5 bases of the junction unmatched. This CDR3 reads CASSVGTRNEQYF. The CDR3 DNA reads TGTGCCAGCAGCGTCGGGACTAGGAACGAGCAGTACTTC. Full variable domain (outside the CDR3, taken from reference TRBV7-2 and TRBJ2-7): GAGVSQSPSNKVTEKGKDVELRCDPISGHTALYWYRQSLGQGLEFLIYFQGNSAPDKSGLPSDRFSAERTGGSVSTLTIQRTQQEDSAVYLCASSVGTRNEQYFGPGTRLTVT.

The chain joins TRBV5-1 to TRBJ1-4; 7 bases are a match to TRBD1. This CDR3 contains 16 residues. Germline V gives CDR1 SGHRS, CDR2 YFSETQ. The junction had 7 bases not matched to a gene; V was cut back by 5 bases and J by 0 bases. CDR3 amino acids: CASSMQGGPTNEKLFF. The CDR3 region has the DNA TGCGCCAGCAGTATGCAGGGGGGACCAACTAATGAAAAACTGTTTTTT.

The rearrangement joins TRBV20-1 to TRBJ2-5, with D tentatively TRBD2 (5 bases). CDR3 length: 10 amino acids. Germline CDR1 DFQATT, CDR2 SNEGSKA (reference sequence). V was pared by 6 bases and J by 7 bases, with 9 bases between. The CDR3: CSANRGTQYF. The CDR3 region has the DNA TGCAGTGCCAACCGGGGGACCCAGTACTTC.

This sequence joins TRBV30 and TRBJ1-2; D remains unclear. CDR1 is GTSNPN and CDR2 is SVGIG in the germline V gene (reference sequence). The CDR3 covers 13 residues. Trimming left V 1 base short and J 6 bases short, with 12 bases between. The CDR3 DNA follows: TGTGCCTGGAGTGGGGTGACGGGGAATGGCTACACCTTC. Its translation: CAWSGVTGNGYTF.

This clone has just a few counts. This specimen includes other DNA sequences encoding the same CDR3. This rearrangement joins TRBV19 to TRBJ1-2; D is undetermined. V lost 3 bases, J lost 0 bases, and 5 bases lay in between. This CDR3 is built from 13 residues. CDR1 LNHDA and CDR2 SQIVND come from the germline V gene (reference sequence). CDR3 loop: CASSILANYGYTF. In nucleotides, the CDR3 is TGTGCCAGTAGTATCCTGGCTAACTATGGCTACACCTTC.

The chain uses TRBV7-9 and TRBJ1-1; D is undetermined. The germline V gene has CDR1 SEHNR and CDR2 FQNEAQ (reference sequence). With 0 bases removed from V and 7 bases from J, the gap between germline ends came to 9 bases. This CDR3 region has 13 residues. In nucleotides, the CDR3 is TGTGCCAGCAGCTTAGCGGGAAAGGTTGAAGCTTTCTTT. This codes for CASSLAGKVEAFF.

The V and J genes are TRBV5-1 and TRBJ1-2, with a weak D call TRBD1 (5 bases). The ends were cut back, 2 bases at V and 5 bases at J, with 16 bases in the middle. This CDR3 is 15 amino acids long. CDR1 SGHRS and CDR2 YFSETQ come from the germline V gene. The CDR3 DNA sequence: TGCGCCAGCAGCTTTCTACCCGGGACGTATTATGGCTACACCTTC. Protein sequence: CASSFLPGTYYGYTF.

The genes are TRBV29-1 and TRBJ2-7, with TRBD2 as a possible D gene (7 bases). Trimming pared 4 bases from V and 0 bases from J, leaving 19 bases between. Germline values: CDR1 SQVTM, CDR2 ANQGSEA. This CDR3 spans 16 amino acids. DNA of the CDR3: TGCAGCGTTGTAGGGGGGGGTTTCGGTAGCTCCTACGAGCAGTACTTC. This sequence encodes CSVVGGGFGSSYEQYF.

This rearrangement joins TRBV10-3 to TRBJ1-5, with D tentatively TRBD1 (5 bases). Per germline, CDR1 ENHRY and CDR2 SYGVKD. The CDR3 is made up of 15 amino acids. Deletions cut 2 bases from V and 4 bases from J, with 12 bases between. The CDR3 sequence: CAISEGGLGNQPQHF. CDR3 DNA sequence: TGTGCCATCAGTGAGGGGGGGTTAGGGAATCAGCCCCAGCATTTT.

This clone was found a few times. The gene calls are TRBV7-9 and TRBJ1-2; 9 nucleotides agree with TRBD1. The CDR3 covers 15 residues. V trimming: 4 bases; J trimming: 2 bases; junction bases outside the gene matches: 5. Germline assignment: CDR1 SEHNR and CDR2 FQNEAQ (reference sequence). This CDR3 is CASSSDRGLNYGYTF. CDR3 coding DNA: TGTGCCAGCAGCTCAGACAGGGGGTTAAACTATGGCTACACCTTC. Combining the CDR3 with reference TRBV7-9 and TRBJ1-2 gives the whole variable domain DTGVSQNPRHKITKRGQNVTFRCDPISEHNRLYWYRQTLGQGPEFLTYFQNEAQLEKSRLLSDRFSAERPKGSFSTLEIQRTEQGDSAMYLCASSSDRGLNYGYTFGSGTRLTVV.

The chain joins TRBV29-1 to TRBJ2-4; D not certain. V was clipped by 8 bases and J by 3 bases, with 14 bases between them. Germline V gene sequence: CDR1 SQVTM, CDR2 ANQGSEA. The CDR3 is 13 amino acids. The CDR3 spells CSYRHSDKNIQYF. The CDR3 DNA reads TGCAGCTACCGACACAGTGACAAAAACATTCAGTACTTC.

The chain employs TRBV6-5 and TRBJ1-1, with D tentatively TRBD1 (5 bases). CDR3 length equals 15 residues. Germline CDR1 is MNHEY and CDR2 is SVGAGI. The ends were cut back, 6 bases at V and 6 bases at J, with 20 bases in the middle. The CDR3 protein is CASSPQPGSVAEAFF. The CDR3 coding sequence is TGTGCCAGCAGCCCCCAGCCAGGGAGTGTGGCTGAAGCTTTCTTT.